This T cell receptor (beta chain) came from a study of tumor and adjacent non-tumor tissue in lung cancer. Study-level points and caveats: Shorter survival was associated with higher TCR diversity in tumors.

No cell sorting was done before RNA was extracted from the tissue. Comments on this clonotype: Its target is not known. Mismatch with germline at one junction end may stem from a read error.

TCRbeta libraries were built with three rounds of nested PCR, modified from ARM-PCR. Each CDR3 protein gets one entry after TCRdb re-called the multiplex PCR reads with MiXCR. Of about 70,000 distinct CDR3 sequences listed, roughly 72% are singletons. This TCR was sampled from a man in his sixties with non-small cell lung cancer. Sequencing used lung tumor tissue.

As DNA, the CDR3 is TGTGCCAGTAGTATCAGGGTCGACAATGAAGTTTTCTTT. Its protein is CASSIRVDNEVFF. This chain uses TRBV19 with TRBJ1-1; TRBD1 is a possible D gene (5 bases). This CDR3 region has 13 residues. The germline gives CDR1 LNHDA, CDR2 SQIVND (reference sequence).